These 8 T cell receptor beta chains were all obtained from the same sample, sequenced in a study of blood T cell repertoires in COVID-19. Assay used: immunoSEQ multiplex PCR; TCRdb lists only in-frame clones, some missing. The table shows about 200,000 clones, with about 80% occurring only once. The sequencing sample was made of peripheral blood. These receptors originate from a woman in her sixties with COVID-19, enrolled during active disease.

The chain couples TRBV6-5 to TRBJ1-6; D gene uncertain. Germline V gene data show CDR1 as MNHEY and CDR2 as SVGAGI. Trimming shortened V by 7 bases and J by 9 bases, and 10 bases separated the two germline ends. The CDR3 contains 12 residues. The CDR3 nucleotides are TGTGCCAGCAACCGCCCCGGTTCACCCCTCCACTTT. Protein sequence: CASNRPGSPLHF.

This clone appeared a few times. The chain uses TRBV2 and TRBJ1-4; D not resolved. The CDR3 is made up of 15 amino acids. Germline CDR1 reads SNHLY; CDR2 reads FYNNEI. The V and J ends lost 3 bases and 9 bases respectively, with 17 bases between them. The CDR3 nucleotides read TGTGCCAGCAGTGACTTCACTAGGGTTGTTAAAAAACTGTTTTTT. As protein: CASSDFTRVVKKLFF.

J is TRBJ2-1 and V is TRBV28, with 11 bases identical to TRBD2. The J segment lost 4 bases and the V segment lost 6 bases, leaving 2 bases of the junction unmatched. The CDR3 spans 14 residues. The germline CDR1 and CDR2 sequences are MDHEN and SYDVKM. In DNA form, the CDR3 reads TGTGCCAGCAGGGGGACTAGCGGTTACAATGAGCAGTTCTTC. Encoded protein: CASRGTSGYNEQFF.

This chain links TRBV27 with TRBJ1-2, with 8 bases that match TRBD1. The CDR3 extends over 16 amino acids. The ends lost 5 bases at V and 2 bases at J; junction bases unmatched: 10. Germline CDR1 is MNHEY and CDR2 is SMNVEV (reference sequence). Written as DNA, the CDR3 is TGTGCCAGCAGTGCCCTAGGACAGGGCGTAAACTATGGCTACACCTTC. It encodes CASSALGQGVNYGYTF.

This clone has a single count. The V and J genes are TRBV3-1 (or the pseudogene TRBV3-2) and TRBJ2-2, with a possible D match to TRBD1 (6 bases). The V end lost 0 bases, the J end lost 7 bases, and 6 bases lay between the germline ends. CDR1 is LGHDT and CDR2 is YNNKEL in the germline V gene (reference sequence). The CDR3 loop spans 13 amino acids. The CDR3 nucleotides read TGTGCCAGCAGCCAAGAGGACAGCGGGGAGCTGTTTTTT. Translated, it gives CASSQEDSGELFF.

The CDR3 here is CASRHTRQGRSPLHF. For the CDR3, the DNA is TGTGCCAGCAGGCACACTCGACAGGGTCGTTCACCCCTCCACTTT. The chain employs TRBV3-1 (or the pseudogene TRBV3-2) and TRBJ1-6, with 7 bases matching TRBD1. J lost 9 bases, V lost 6 bases, and 11 bases had no gene match. The CDR3 contains 15 residues. Germline assignment: CDR1 LGHDT and CDR2 YNNKEL (reference sequence).

The rearrangement joins TRBV4-1 to TRBJ2-1, with 13 bases that match TRBD2. The CDR3 totals 20 residues. Germline V CDR1 and CDR2: MGHRA, YSYEKL. V was pared by 2 bases and J by 6 bases, with 16 bases of the junction left unmatched. CDR3 region: CASSQTSSAVWTSGGNEQFF. CDR3 nucleotide sequence: TGCGCCAGCAGCCAAACATCTTCTGCGGTGTGGACTAGCGGGGGCAATGAGCAGTTCTTC.

This chain uses TRBV11-2 with TRBJ2-7, with a tentative D call TRBD2 (7 bases). V gave up 3 bases and J gave up 9 bases, with 15 bases separating them. The CDR3 sequence is 13 residues long. Germline loops: CDR1 SGHAT, CDR2 FQNNGV. The CDR3 protein is CASSLGEGGAQYF. The CDR3 region has the DNA TGTGCCAGCAGCTTGGGGGAAGGGGGGGCGCAGTACTTC.